The 22 T cell receptor beta chains in this list originate from one sample, sequenced in a study of identical twins. TCRdb processed the 5' RACE reads anew with MiXCR; each CDR3 protein has one entry. In the table there are 570,000 or so distinct CDR3 sequences, more than 9% of which are singletons. The sample was also linked to a second study, of yellow fever vaccine responses in identical twins.

The source material was PBMCs. These receptors originate from a woman aged 18-29 years in good health.

This clonotype occurred a few times. The chain joins TRBV4-1 to TRBJ2-1; no firm D call. The CDR3 has 13 amino acids. The V and J ends lost 3 bases and 5 bases respectively, with 8 bases between them. CDR1 MGHRA and CDR2 YSYEKL come from the germline V gene. CDR3 sequence reads: CASSQPNNNEQFF. In DNA form, the CDR3 reads TGCGCCAGCAGCCAGCCGAATAACAATGAGCAGTTCTTC.

This clonotype showed up many times. The chain employs TRBV7-9 and TRBJ2-5; TRBD1 matches at 10 bases. With V trimmed by 5 bases and J by 5 bases, 2 bases remained unmatched. Germline V gene data show CDR1 as SEHNR and CDR2 as FQNEAQ (reference sequence). This CDR3 has 13 amino acids. CDR3 in amino acids: CASSQTGGETQYF. Written as DNA, the CDR3 is TGTGCCAGCAGCCAGACAGGGGGCGAGACCCAGTACTTC.

This clonotype was counted a few times. The J gene is TRBJ2-2, the V gene TRBV3-1, with D possibly being TRBD1 or TRBD2 (6 bases each). V was cut by 1 base and J by 5 bases, with 14 bases left in between. The CDR3 is 16 amino acids. In germline, CDR1 is LGHDT, CDR2 YNNKEL (reference sequence). CDR3 in amino acids: CASSQGDTRGTGELFF. The CDR3 DNA sequence: TGTGCCAGCAGCCAAGGGGACACCCGGGGGACCGGGGAGCTGTTTTTT. Full variable domain (missing parts from reference TRBV3-1 and TRBJ2-2): DTAVSQTPKYLVTQMGNDKSIKCEQNLGHDTMYWYKQDSKKFLKIMFSYNNKELIINETVPNRFSPKSPDKAHLNLHINSLELGDSAVYFCASSQGDTRGTGELFFGEGSRLTVL.

This clonotype turned up a few times. The chain couples TRBV20-1 to TRBJ1-1, with D unclear. The length of the CDR3 is 13 residues. Germline V gene data show CDR1 as DFQATT and CDR2 as SNEGSKA (reference sequence). V dropped 5 bases and J dropped 3 bases, with 13 bases sitting between them. The CDR3 is CSADTGVDTEAFF. Here the CDR3 DNA reads TGCAGTGCTGACACCGGGGTAGACACTGAAGCTTTCTTT.

This clonotype showed up many times. The chain has TRBV29-1 and TRBJ2-1; TRBD1 matches 8 bases. CDR1 is SQVTM, CDR2 ANQGSEA, per germline. The CDR3 extends over 12 amino acids. With 6 bases clipped from V and 9 bases from J, the junction kept 7 bases outside the gene matches. The CDR3 spells CSVEDRAVEQFF. The CDR3 DNA reads as TGCAGCGTGGAGGACAGGGCGGTTGAGCAGTTCTTC.

This clonotype was detected ten times or more. CDR3 region: CASSVQGLGTDTQYF. The CDR3 DNA sequence: TGTGCCAGCAGCGTACAGGGACTCGGCACAGATACGCAGTATTTT. The rearrangement links TRBV9 to TRBJ2-3, with D maybe TRBD2 (6 bases). V was cut by 1 base and J by 1 base, with 10 bases left in between. CDR1 SGDLS and CDR2 YYNGEE come from the germline V gene. The CDR3 has 15 amino acids.

This clonotype was detected ten times or more. The chain has TRBV5-1 and TRBJ1-1; 8 bases line up with TRBD1. V was pared by 4 bases and J by 1 base, with 3 bases of the junction left unmatched. The CDR3 consists of 14 residues. The germline V gene encodes CDR1 SGHRS and CDR2 YFSETQ. Written as DNA, the CDR3 is TGCGCCAGCAGCCAACAGGGGGGGAACACTGAAGCTTTCTTT. Protein sequence: CASSQQGGNTEAFF.

To note about this clonotype: Likely a read error: the CDR3 ends without its conserved phenylalanine or tryptophan. The chain combines TRBV11-1 with TRBJ2-1, with D unclear. The CDR3 sequence is 13 residues long. V was pared by 1 base and J by 6 bases, with 7 bases between. In germline, CDR1 is SGHAT, CDR2 FQDESV (reference sequence). The CDR3 reads CASSLDFLNEQFL. The CDR3 nucleotides are TGTGCCAGCAGCTTAGACTTCCTCAATGAGCAGTTCTTA.

This clonotype occurred a few times. The junction differs from germline at one of its ends, possibly a read error. The V call is TRBV28, the J call TRBJ2-7, with 9 bases identical to TRBD1. Germline CDR1 and CDR2: MDHEN and SYDVKM. This CDR3 has 14 amino acids. CDR3 DNA sequence: TGTGCCAGCAGTCTCACAGGGGGCTCCCACGAGCAGTACTTC. Protein product: CASSLTGGSHEQYF.

In this sample, this clonotype turned up many times. The chain couples TRBV11-2 to TRBJ2-1; D is undetermined. Trimming removed 4 bases at V and 6 bases at J, with 10 bases between. The CDR3 sequence is 13 residues long. From germline, CDR1 is SGHAT and CDR2 FQNNGV. Written as DNA, the CDR3 is TGTGCCAGCAGCTCCCGCTCCGGCAATGAGCAGTTCTTC. Its protein product is CASSSRSGNEQFF.

This clonotype has just a few counts. The chain employs TRBV6-2 or TRBV6-3 and TRBJ2-4, with TRBD2 as a possible D gene (6 bases). The ends were cut back, 6 bases at V and 0 bases at J, with 21 bases in the middle. Germline V gives CDR1 MNHEY, CDR2 SVGEGT. CDR3 size: 18 residues. The CDR3 sequence: CASRPGGPSGIAKNIQYF. The CDR3 region has the DNA TGTGCCAGCAGACCCGGGGGTCCATCGGGGATAGCCAAAAACATTCAGTACTTC.

This clonotype was seen a few times. This chain connects TRBV6-2 or TRBV6-3 to TRBJ2-1; 10 positions match TRBD2. Trimming removed 3 bases from V and 5 bases from J; junction bases left unmatched: 1. Germline CDR1 MNHEY, CDR2 SVGEGT. This CDR3 has 14 amino acids. The CDR3: CASSYTSGDNEQFF. CDR3 bases: TGTGCCAGCAGTTATACTAGCGGGGACAATGAGCAGTTCTTC.

The chain joins TRBV7-2 to TRBJ1-6; TRBD1 might be the D (6 bases). Germline V gene lookup returns CDR1 SGHTA and CDR2 FQGNSA. The CDR3 is 15 residues long. With 1 base removed from V and 7 bases from J, the gap between germline ends came to 11 bases. The CDR3, as DNA: TGTGCCAGCAGCTTAGGCGGGACATTCAATTCACCCCTCCACTTT. Its protein product is CASSLGGTFNSPLHF.

This clonotype was seen only a few times. This rearrangement joins TRBV6-1 to TRBJ2-3; D possibly corresponds to TRBD1 (5 bases). The length of the CDR3 is 12 residues. Trimming took off 2 bases at V and 14 bases at J, with 14 bases between the two ends. Germline assignment: CDR1 MNHNS and CDR2 SASEGT. The CDR3 DNA is TGTGCCAGCAGTGAACAGGGTCCCCGGGCGTATTTT. Protein sequence: CASSEQGPRAYF.

The gene calls are TRBV25-1 and TRBJ2-2; D is perhaps TRBD1 (5 bases). Trimming took 4 bases from V and 6 from J, leaving 9 bases between them. Germline V gene lookup returns CDR1 MGHDK and CDR2 SYGVNS. The CDR3 covers 13 residues. The CDR3 coding sequence is TGTGCCAGCAGTGTGTCAGGGCCCGGGGAGCTGTTTTTT. The encoded protein is CASSVSGPGELFF.

This clonotype was counted many times. The chain recombines TRBV12-3 or TRBV12-4 with TRBJ2-2; TRBD1 aligns across 7 bases. The V segment lost 5 bases and the J segment 9 bases; nucleotides outside the gene matches: 9. The CDR3 spans 14 residues. This CDR3 reads CASSRDSQQRELFF. Here the CDR3 DNA reads TGTGCCAGCAGTCGGGACAGTCAGCAGCGGGAGCTGTTTTTT.

This chain uses TRBV4-2 with TRBJ2-1, with D possibly matching TRBD2 (6 bases). This CDR3 is built from 17 residues. CDR1 and CDR2 (germline): LGHNA, YNFKEQ. V was pared by 0 bases and J by 7 bases, with 19 bases between. DNA for the CDR3: TGTGCCAGCAGCCAAGACTGGTGGAGTAGCGGCAAAAATGAGCAGTTCTTC. Translation gives CASSQDWWSSGKNEQFF.

This clonotype has only a few counts. The chain links TRBV3-1 to TRBJ2-1; D not certain. This CDR3 is built from 12 residues. Between the trimmed V and J ends, which lost 4 bases and 10 bases, there was a span of 11 bases. The germline V gene encodes CDR1 LGHDT and CDR2 YNNKEL (reference sequence). The CDR3: CASSPWAGEQFF. DNA for the CDR3: TGTGCCAGCAGCCCGTGGGCCGGGGAGCAGTTCTTC.

V gene TRBV9 combines with J gene TRBJ2-3; D remains unclear. Looked up from germline, CDR1 is SGDLS and CDR2 is YYNGEE. The V gene lost 2 bases and the J gene lost 3 bases, with 13 bases spanning the gap. CDR3 size: 15 residues. The CDR3 bases are TGTGCCAGCAGCGTTATCGGATGGGAAACAGATACGCAGTATTTT. Translated, it gives CASSVIGWETDTQYF.

The chain has TRBV4-2 and TRBJ2-3; tentative D call: TRBD2 (6 bases). CDR3 length equals 16 residues. Per germline, CDR1 LGHNA and CDR2 YNFKEQ. Trimming took off 4 bases at V and 3 bases at J, with 17 bases between the two ends. CDR3 sequence reads: CASSPAPGDGTDTQYF. In DNA form, the CDR3 reads TGTGCCAGCAGCCCAGCGCCGGGGGACGGGACAGATACGCAGTATTTT.

The V and J genes are TRBV29-1 and TRBJ2-7; D remains unclear. The CDR3 consists of 11 residues. Germline values: CDR1 SQVTM, CDR2 ANQGSEA. Trimming left V 4 bases short and J 3 bases short, with 7 bases between. The CDR3 reads CSVGADYEQYF. For the CDR3, the DNA is TGCAGCGTTGGGGCCGACTACGAGCAGTACTTC.

The CDR3 region is CASSLKTRETQYF. The CDR3 region has the DNA TGTGCCAGCAGCTTGAAGACACGAGAGACCCAGTACTTC. The rearrangement links TRBV7-8 to TRBJ2-5; D gene uncertain. V was pared by 3 bases and J by 4 bases, with 9 bases between. The V gene's germline CDR1 is SGHVS and CDR2 FQNEAQ. The CDR3 sequence is 13 residues long.